Presented here are 2 T cell receptor beta chains from one specimen sequenced in a study of T cells in localized non-small cell lung cancer (dated by TCRdb to the early 2020s). The library was made by the immunoSEQ multiplex PCR assay. TCRdb took this table from immuneACCESS and kept in-frame rearrangements with V and J called. Such tables lack part of the clones; where checked against another copy, unresolved V genes explain under half of the gap, and the rest is unexplained. The sample includes under 100,000 clones, with 88% observed a single time. The ten largest clones add up to 20% to 25% of the sample. The sequenced sample was peripheral blood, obtained before any cancer treatment. These receptors came from a woman aged 40-69 years with stage I squamous cell lung carcinoma.

The chain carries TRBV19 and TRBJ2-5; no firm D call. Germline V gene lookup returns CDR1 LNHDA and CDR2 SQIVND (reference sequence). Trimming shortened V by 5 bases and J by 5 bases, and 12 bases separated the two germline ends. This CDR3 is built from 13 residues. The CDR3 reads CASSSGSGETQYF. The CDR3 bases are TGTGCCAGTAGTTCCGGCAGTGGGGAGACCCAGTACTTC.

V gene TRBV18 combines with J gene TRBJ1-2; unclear D gene. Trimming stripped 0 bases from V and 0 bases from J, with 8 bases between. Germline V gene sequence: CDR1 KGHSH, CDR2 LQKENI. The CDR3 contains 15 residues. The CDR3 region is CASSPPGSPNYGYTF. DNA for the CDR3: TGTGCCAGCTCACCACCGGGGTCTCCTAACTATGGCTACACCTTC.